A single sample is the source of the 18 T cell receptor beta chains below, sequenced in a study of T cells after posttransplantation cyclophosphamide. The protocol was immunoSEQ multiplex PCR, while the TCRdb copy is restricted to in-frame clones and leaves out a portion. The sample has about 2,500 clones, 85% seen once; the top ten hold 24%. A marrow graft followed busulfan-fludarabine conditioning, with cyclophosphamide on days +3 and +4. The sequences come from PBMCs, collected after allogeneic stem cell transplant with posttransplant cyclophosphamide. These receptors originate from a male patient in his 30s who received an allogeneic stem cell transplant from a related donor, was CMV-positive, and had acute GVHD only. Some of the T cells may derive from the graft donor.

This clone was seen a single time. The chain uses TRBV9 and TRBJ1-2, with D possibly being TRBD1 (6 bases). Germline CDR1 reads SGDLS; CDR2 reads YYNGEE. This CDR3 has 15 amino acids. V was pared by 3 bases and J by 4 bases, with 16 bases between. CDR3 amino acids: CASSASRGGGYGYTF. The CDR3, as DNA: TGTGCCAGCAGCGCGTCCCGGGGGGGCGGCTATGGCTACACCTTC.

This rearrangement joins TRBV9 to TRBJ2-1; D unresolved. Germline loops: CDR1 SGDLS, CDR2 YYNGEE. Trimming cost V 2 bases and J 0 bases, with 9 bases left between them. The CDR3 extends over 15 amino acids. CDR3 DNA sequence: TGTGCCAGCAGCGTGCAAGCCTCCTCCTACAATGAGCAGTTCTTC. Its protein is CASSVQASSYNEQFF. Together with reference TRBV9 and TRBJ2-1, the CDR3 gives the full variable domain: DSGVTQTPKHLITATGQRVTLRCSPRSGDLSVYWYQQSLDQGLQFLIQYYNGEERAKGNILERFSAQQFPDLHSELNLSSLELGDSALYFCASSVQASSYNEQFFGPGTRLTVL.

The J gene is TRBJ2-1, the V gene TRBV7-9; TRBD2 agrees at 9 bases. This CDR3 has 16 residues. V shed 7 bases and J 0 bases; nucleotides not matched to a gene: 7. Germline CDR1 SEHNR, CDR2 FQNEAQ (reference sequence). The CDR3 DNA is TGTGCCAGCACTGGCAGCGGGGGGTCCTCCTACAATGAGCAGTTCTTC. Its translation: CASTGSGGSSYNEQFF.

This chain joins TRBV11-3 and TRBJ2-5, with 8 bases lining up with TRBD1. CDR1 and CDR2 (germline): SGHNT, YENEEA. The CDR3 is 14 amino acids. V was pared by 5 bases and J by 5 bases, with 7 bases of the junction left unmatched. This chain's CDR3 is CASSPHRGVETQYF. As DNA, the CDR3 is TGTGCCAGCAGCCCCCACAGGGGGGTTGAGACCCAGTACTTC.

This clone showed up just once. This chain links TRBV29-1 with TRBJ1-2; the match to TRBD1 covers 8 bases. After removal of 7 bases from V and 6 bases from J, the junction contained 1 base not matched to a gene. Germline-derived CDR1 and CDR2 are SQVTM and ANQGSEA. The CDR3 covers 10 residues. The CDR3 sequence is CSAGGDGYTF. Here the CDR3 DNA reads TGCAGCGCAGGGGGCGATGGCTACACCTTC.

In this sample, this clone turned up a few times. V and J are TRBV7-9 and TRBJ1-2; D not certain. CDR3 length equals 15 residues. V was trimmed by 1 base and J by 0 bases, leaving 9 bases between them. CDR1 is SEHNR, CDR2 FQNEAQ, per germline (reference sequence). The CDR3 nucleotides are TGTGCCAGCAGCTTAGTCGGAGAAGCTAACTATGGCTACACCTTC. Its translation is CASSLVGEANYGYTF.

This chain joins TRBV19 and TRBJ2-7; the D is unclear. This CDR3 region has 11 residues. Trimming removed 1 base at V and 5 bases at J, with 3 bases between. Germline CDR1 is LNHDA and CDR2 is SQIVND (reference sequence). Written as DNA, the CDR3 is TGTGCCAGTAGTATAGCGGACGAGCAGTACTTC. Its translation is CASSIADEQYF. The full variable domain, its missing parts supplied by reference TRBV19 and TRBJ2-7, is DGGITQSPKYLFRKEGQNVTLSCEQNLNHDAMYWYRQDPGQGLRLIYYSQIVNDFQKGDIAEGYSVSREKKESFPLTVTSAQKNPTAFYLCASSIADEQYFGPGTRLTVT.

The rearrangement links TRBV28 to TRBJ1-5; D perhaps matches TRBD1 (5 bases). Per the germline V gene, CDR1 is MDHEN and CDR2 is SYDVKM. V was cut by 8 bases and J by 5 bases, with 22 bases left in between. This CDR3 comprises 16 residues. The CDR3 loop reads CASGSAGQGVYQPQHF. The DNA of the CDR3 is TGTGCCAGCGGCAGCGCCGGGCAGGGCGTATATCAGCCCCAGCATTTT.

The J gene is TRBJ2-5, the V gene TRBV4-3; possible D gene TRBD2, 7 bases. V lost 4 bases and J 4 bases, leaving 19 bases between the germline ends. The CDR3 contains 16 residues. Germline V lookup: CDR1 LGHNA, CDR2 YSLEER. The CDR3 here is CASSPEEGGGSETQYF. In DNA form, the CDR3 reads TGCGCCAGCAGCCCCGAGGAAGGGGGGGGATCAGAGACCCAGTACTTC.

The chain is built from TRBV29-1 and TRBJ2-2; D is ambiguous. The CDR3 has 14 amino acids. Per the germline V gene, CDR1 is SQVTM and CDR2 is ANQGSEA. Trimming removed 7 bases at V and 5 bases at J, with 17 bases between. CDR3 sequence reads: CSASGHRSTGELFF. CDR3 DNA: TGCAGCGCTTCGGGTCACCGATCTACCGGGGAGCTGTTTTTT.

The CDR3 region has the DNA TGTGCCAGCAGCTTCGAGCGGGGGGCCTACAATGAGCAGTTCTTC. It translates to CASSFERGAYNEQFF. V gene TRBV7-2 combines with J gene TRBJ2-1, with 9 nucleotides matching TRBD2. Unmatched junction bases numbered 2, after V lost 3 bases and J lost 2 bases. The CDR3 totals 15 residues. Germline assignment: CDR1 SGHTA and CDR2 FQGNSA.

This clone was recorded only once. The V gene is TRBV30, the J gene TRBJ1-1; tentatively, D is TRBD1 (6 bases). Germline loops: CDR1 GTSNPN, CDR2 SVGIG (reference sequence). Trimming left V 3 bases short and J 5 bases short, with 16 bases between. The CDR3 totals 14 residues. CDR3 DNA sequence: TGTGCCTGGAGGGGGGACATAAAGGATACTGAAGCTTTCTTT. This codes for CAWRGDIKDTEAFF.

V is TRBV6-1 and J is TRBJ1-6, with TRBD1 as a possible D gene (6 bases). In germline, CDR1 is MNHNS, CDR2 SASEGT. The CDR3 spans 16 residues. Trimming shortened V by 2 bases and J by 6 bases, and 14 bases separated the two germline ends. The CDR3 spells CASSELWGLGNSPLHF. The DNA of the CDR3 is TGTGCCAGCAGTGAATTGTGGGGGCTGGGTAATTCACCCCTCCACTTT.

This clone was detected only a few times. The genes are TRBV4-1 and TRBJ2-1, with 12 bases identical to TRBD2. Germline trimming cut 6 bases from V and 8 bases from J; bases unmatched to any gene: 11. The CDR3 spans 16 residues. The germline gives CDR1 MGHRA, CDR2 YSYEKL. CDR3: CASRDQLAGGWDEQFF. CDR3 nucleotide sequence: TGCGCCAGCAGGGATCAACTAGCGGGGGGATGGGATGAGCAGTTCTTC.

The V call is TRBV7-9, the J call TRBJ1-4; 8 positions match TRBD1. This CDR3 has 15 residues. Per germline, CDR1 SEHNR and CDR2 FQNEAQ (reference sequence). After removal of 4 bases from V and 8 bases from J, the junction contained 9 bases not matched to a gene. The CDR3 DNA is TGTGCCAGCAGCTCCGGACAGGGCGGAGAGGAAAAACTGTTTTTT. It yields the protein CASSSGQGGEEKLFF.

The rearrangement links TRBV4-1 to TRBJ1-1, with 7 positions matching TRBD1. CDR1 is MGHRA, CDR2 YSYEKL, per germline. V shed 1 base, J shed 0 bases, and the junction held 11 bases outside the gene matches. The CDR3 is 18 residues long. The CDR3 sequence: CASSQAAPAGGMNTEAFF. The CDR3 nucleotides are TGCGCCAGCAGCCAAGCAGCCCCGGCAGGGGGAATGAACACTGAAGCTTTCTTT.

The chain uses TRBV6-4 and TRBJ2-1; 10 positions match TRBD2. Germline values: CDR1 MRHNA, CDR2 SNTAGT. Unmatched junction bases numbered 8, after V lost 0 bases and J lost 15 bases. The length of the CDR3 is 14 residues. The CDR3 loop reads CASSDSISSGGRFF. Written as DNA, the CDR3 is TGTGCCAGCAGTGACTCGATTTCTAGCGGGGGACGGTTCTTC.

This rearrangement joins TRBV12-5 to TRBJ1-3; D may be TRBD1 (6 bases). In germline, CDR1 is LGHNT, CDR2 FRNRAP. V was shortened by 7 bases and J by 1 base, with 11 bases between the two germline ends. The length of the CDR3 is 14 residues. The CDR3 sequence: CASAEQGSGNTIYF. CDR3 sequence (DNA): TGTGCTAGTGCCGAACAGGGTTCTGGAAACACCATATATTTT.